This TCR beta chain derives from a study of blood T cell repertoires in COVID-19. At the level of the study: Samples representing acute and convalescent COVID-19 were sourced from the United States, Italy and Spain. PBMCs, B-cell-depleted T cells, or T cells provided the cDNA or gDNA that made up the material.

The CDR3 loop spans 16 amino acids. In germline, CDR1 is SGHDT, CDR2 YYEEEE. V shed 0 bases and J shed 4 bases, with 17 bases lying between them. In the original workflow: Amplification from reference gene primers served as the basis for estimated nucleated cell counts. The method was immunoSEQ multiplex PCR; TCRdb's version includes in-frame clones alone and lacks a portion of them. V and J calls and clone size come straight from that table; D and trimming were deduced from the DNA. This sample has approximately 68,000 clones; 86% occur once, and the top ten carry about a tenth. The chain carries TRBV5-6 and TRBJ2-7; D might be TRBD2 (5 bases). This TCR was sampled from a man between 65 and 85 years old with active or convalescent COVID-19. Input material: peripheral blood. CDR3 sequence (DNA): TGTGCCAGCAGCTTGGGAGGGAACGATCTTATATACGAGCAGTACTTC. This sequence encodes CASSLGGNDLIYEQYF. Complete variable domain (other parts from reference TRBV5-6 and TRBJ2-7): DAGVTQSPTHLIKTRGQQVTLRCSPKSGHDTVSWYQQALGQGPQFIFQYYEEEERQRGNFPDRFSGHQFPNYSSELNVNALLLGDSALYLCASSLGGNDLIYEQYFGPGTRLTVT.